One and the same sample provided the 17 T cell receptor beta chains below, sequenced in a study of regulatory T cells in long-lasting Graves disease. Building of the TCR beta libraries involved iRepertoire HTBI primers and Arm-PCR of CDR3 regions. TCRdb processed the multiplex PCR reads anew with MiXCR; each CDR3 protein has one entry. The sample contains hundreds of thousands of distinct CDR3 sequences, over 15% of which appear only once. Time point noted: newly diagnosed GD, antithyroid drugs for less than 3 months. PBMC-derived RNA was used for the TCR library. The input for sequencing was peripheral blood mononuclear cells (PBMCs), taken at new diagnosis, from a patient treated with antithyroid drugs. The source of these receptors is a female donor with Graves disease.

This clonotype was seen a handful of times. The chain joins TRBV5-4 to TRBJ2-5, with no clear D. CDR1 and CDR2 from the germline V gene are SGHNT and YYREEE (reference sequence). V dropped 4 bases and J dropped 5 bases, with 15 bases sitting between them. The CDR3 contains 14 residues. CDR3 coding DNA: TGTGCCAGCAGCCTTTGGGATTCCGGGGAGACCCAGTACTTC. Amino acids: CASSLWDSGETQYF.

In this sample, this clonotype turned up a few times. The rearrangement joins TRBV4-1 to TRBJ2-2; no firm D call. Between the trimmed V and J ends, which lost 4 bases and 3 bases, there was a span of 9 bases. From germline, CDR1 is MGHRA and CDR2 YSYEKL. The CDR3 sequence is 14 residues long. The CDR3 loop is CASSPPTDTGELFF. The CDR3 coding sequence is TGCGCCAGCAGCCCCCCGACTGACACCGGGGAGCTGTTTTTT.

Ten or more counts support this clonotype. The chain employs TRBV20-1 and TRBJ1-2; D call uncertain. Germline V gene lookup returns CDR1 DFQATT and CDR2 SNEGSKA (reference sequence). The germline V and J ends were trimmed by 3 bases and 2 bases, with 7 bases remaining between them. The CDR3 contains 12 residues. The CDR3 sequence is CSASLGNYGYTF. The CDR3 region has the DNA TGCAGTGCTAGCTTGGGAAACTATGGCTACACCTTC.

This clonotype was seen many times. J is TRBJ1-5 and V is TRBV20-1; D gene unclear. Trimming took off 3 bases at V and 2 bases at J, with 8 bases between the two ends. The CDR3 covers 13 residues. CDR1 and CDR2 (germline): DFQATT, SNEGSKA (reference sequence). For the CDR3, the DNA is TGCAGTGCTAGCCCGGCCGGCAATCAGCCCCAGCATTTT. It encodes CSASPAGNQPQHF.

About this clonotype itself: One base away lies a much larger clone, so this may be a sequencing read error. This chain uses TRBV30 with TRBJ1-1, with D possibly matching TRBD1 (5 bases). This CDR3 contains 13 residues. CDR1 and CDR2 from the germline V gene are GTSNPN and SVGIG (reference sequence). The CDR3 DNA reads TGTGCCTGGAGGACAGAAAGAAACACTGAAGTTTTCTTT. This encodes CAWRTERNTEVFF. Supplemented by reference TRBV30 and TRBJ1-1, the full variable domain reads SQTIHQWPATLVQPVGSPLSLECTVEGTSNPNLYWYRQAAGRGLQLLFYSVGIGQISSEVPQNLSASRPQDRQFILSSKKLLLSDSGFYLCAWRTERNTEVFFGQGTRLTVV.

A few counts support this clonotype. This chain uses TRBV7-9 with TRBJ2-7, with unresolved D. Per the germline V gene, CDR1 is SEHNR and CDR2 is FQNEAQ (reference sequence). There are 15 residues in the CDR3. V was pared by 2 bases and J by 4 bases, with 15 bases between. The CDR3 protein is CASSLMGSSGYEQYF. The CDR3 coding sequence is TGTGCCAGCAGCTTAATGGGATCGTCGGGTTACGAGCAGTACTTC.

This clonotype was observed at least ten times. The chain combines TRBV6-1 with TRBJ2-2; D unclear. This CDR3 contains 16 residues. In germline, CDR1 is MNHNS, CDR2 SASEGT. V was shortened by 4 bases and J by 0 bases, with 12 bases between the two germline ends. The CDR3 DNA follows: TGTGCCAGCAGTGCCTTGGCAAACGCGAACACCGGGGAGCTGTTTTTT. It is translated as CASSALANANTGELFF.

This clonotype was recorded many times. The V call is TRBV12-3 or TRBV12-4, the J call TRBJ1-1; D ambiguous. The CDR3 contains 13 residues. The ends were cut back, 5 bases at V and 4 bases at J, with 11 bases in the middle. The CDR3 sequence: CASSQVGITEAFF. CDR3 bases: TGTGCCAGCAGTCAGGTAGGGATCACTGAAGCTTTCTTT.

As for this clonotype: It is likely a read error: a sequence one base away is far more abundant. The V gene is TRBV6-1, the J gene TRBJ2-1; tentative D call: TRBD2 (6 bases). The CDR3 is made up of 16 amino acids. Germline assignment: CDR1 MNHNS and CDR2 SASEGT. The CDR3 here is CTSSRPRGGTYNEQFF. Here the CDR3 DNA reads TGTACCAGCAGCCGACCCCGGGGCGGGACTTACAATGAGCAGTTCTTC.

There are many counts of this clonotype. This sequence joins TRBV27 and TRBJ1-2; D not certain. CDR3 length: 12 amino acids. V shed 10 bases and J shed 3 bases, with 12 bases lying between them. Per germline, CDR1 MNHEY and CDR2 SMNVEV (reference sequence). The CDR3 protein is CATLHAHYGYTF. DNA for the CDR3: TGTGCCACCCTACACGCACACTATGGCTACACCTTC.

This clonotype was recorded at least ten times. The chain uses TRBV4-1 and TRBJ2-5, with D unresolved. This CDR3 is 16 amino acids long. Trimming cost V 4 bases and J 5 bases, with 20 bases left between them. The germline V gene has CDR1 MGHRA and CDR2 YSYEKL. The CDR3 sequence is CASSRFGLSSRETQYF. The CDR3 DNA follows: TGCGCCAGCAGCCGCTTCGGGCTTAGCAGTCGGGAGACCCAGTACTTC.

The CDR3 sequence: CAWSNPGHGSGANVLTF. The CDR3 DNA sequence: TGTGCCTGGTCGAATCCGGGACATGGCTCTGGGGCCAACGTCCTGACTTTC. The chain couples TRBV30 to TRBJ2-6; D is possibly TRBD1 (6 bases). The CDR3 is 17 amino acids. Trimming took 5 bases from V and 0 from J, leaving 17 bases between them. Germline V gives CDR1 GTSNPN, CDR2 SVGIG (reference sequence).

At least ten counts were recorded for this clonotype. The chain uses TRBV5-6 and TRBJ2-2, with D tentatively TRBD2 (5 bases). This CDR3 comprises 15 residues. The germline V gene encodes CDR1 SGHDT and CDR2 YYEEEE. V was clipped by 1 base and J by 0 bases, with 7 bases between them. CDR3 sequence: CASSLYGANTGELFF. CDR3 DNA sequence: TGTGCCAGCAGCTTGTACGGGGCGAACACCGGGGAGCTGTTTTTT.

The chain combines TRBV20-1 with TRBJ2-1; 11 bases map to TRBD2. Germline assignment: CDR1 DFQATT and CDR2 SNEGSKA (reference sequence). V lost 2 bases, J lost 9 bases, and 6 bases stayed unmatched. The CDR3 length is 14 residues. The CDR3 sequence is CSARLAGGRSEQFF. DNA of the CDR3: TGCAGTGCTAGACTAGCGGGAGGTAGATCTGAGCAGTTCTTC.

This chain uses TRBV7-6 with TRBJ2-5, with 14 bases aligning to TRBD2. CDR3 size: 18 residues. Per the germline V gene, CDR1 is SGHVS and CDR2 is FNYEAQ. The V segment lost 2 bases and the J segment 5 bases; nucleotides outside the gene matches: 10. The DNA for the CDR3 is TGTGCCAGCAGCTTAACCCGACTAGCGGGAGGGCCAGGGGAGACCCAGTACTTC. It is translated as CASSLTRLAGGPGETQYF.

This clonotype was observed at least ten times. This sequence joins TRBV12-3 or TRBV12-4 and TRBJ2-3, with 10 bases aligning to TRBD2. The CDR3 sequence is 16 residues long. V shed 5 bases and J 5 bases; nucleotides not matched to a gene: 10. CDR3 sequence (DNA): TGTGCCAGCAGTCCACGGAGCGGGGGGGGGCAAGATACGCAGTATTTT. Translation: CASSPRSGGGQDTQYF.

This clonotype came up many times. This chain joins TRBV20-1 and TRBJ2-3; the D is unclear. Per the germline V gene, CDR1 is DFQATT and CDR2 is SNEGSKA (reference sequence). The CDR3 contains 12 residues. The V and J ends lost 0 bases and 2 bases respectively, with 3 bases between them. CDR3: CSARDNTDTQYF. The CDR3 DNA follows: TGCAGTGCTAGAGATAACACAGATACGCAGTATTTT.